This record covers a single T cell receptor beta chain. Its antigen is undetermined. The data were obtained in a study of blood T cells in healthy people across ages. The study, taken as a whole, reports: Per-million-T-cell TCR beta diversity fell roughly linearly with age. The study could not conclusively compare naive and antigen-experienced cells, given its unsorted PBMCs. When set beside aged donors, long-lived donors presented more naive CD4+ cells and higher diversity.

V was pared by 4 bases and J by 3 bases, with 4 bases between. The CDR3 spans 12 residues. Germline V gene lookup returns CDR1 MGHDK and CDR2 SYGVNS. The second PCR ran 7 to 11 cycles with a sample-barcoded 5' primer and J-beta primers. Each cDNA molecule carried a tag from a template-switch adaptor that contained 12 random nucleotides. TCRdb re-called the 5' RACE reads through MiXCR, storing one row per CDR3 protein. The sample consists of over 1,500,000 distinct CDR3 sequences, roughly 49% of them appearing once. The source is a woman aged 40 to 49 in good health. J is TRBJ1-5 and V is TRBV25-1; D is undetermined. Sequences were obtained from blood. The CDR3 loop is CASSGYNQPQHF. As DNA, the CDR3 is TGTGCCAGCAGTGGGTACAATCAGCCCCAGCATTTT. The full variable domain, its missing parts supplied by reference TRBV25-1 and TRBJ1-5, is EADIYQTPRYLVIGTGKKITLECSQTMGHDKMYWYQQDPGMELHLIHYSYGVNSTEKGDLSSESTVSRIRTEHFPLTLESARPSHTSQYLCASSGYNQPQHFGDGTRLSIL.